This is a list of T cell receptor beta chains from one sample in a study of T-cell memory formation after mild COVID-19. MiXCR, run by TCRdb on the 5' RACE reads, gives a single entry per CDR3 protein. The sample yields 190,000 or so distinct CDR3 sequences, around 25% seen once. The sample comprised PBMCs or a T cell subset sorted from them (not recorded which). These receptors came from an adult woman who had mild COVID-19 (a few samples of this study predate the infection). Cell type and time point are not known. CDR3s include the opening cysteine and the closing phenylalanine or tryptophan. Fields, in order: CDR3 protein, V gene, J gene, D gene. The D gene is left open where the match is weak.

CDR3aa: CSVEGTPSGRAFYEQYF; v_gene: TRBV29-1; j_gene: TRBJ2-7; d_gene: TRBD2
CDR3aa: CASSPNGDQNGYTF; v_gene: TRBV9; j_gene: TRBJ1-2; d_gene: .
CDR3aa: CASSSGRYEQYF; v_gene: TRBV5-5; j_gene: TRBJ2-7; d_gene: .
CDR3aa: CASSPRAASGGTGELFF; v_gene: TRBV18; j_gene: TRBJ2-2; d_gene: TRBD2
CDR3aa: CASSTGNDEAFF; v_gene: TRBV7-3; j_gene: TRBJ1-1; d_gene: .
CDR3aa: CATSDGPLTGGGTDTQYF; v_gene: TRBV24-1; j_gene: TRBJ2-3; d_gene: TRBD1
CDR3aa: CASSHALGPIGNSPLHF; v_gene: TRBV7-8; j_gene: TRBJ1-6; d_gene: .
CDR3aa: CATSDSGARIGNEKLFF; v_gene: TRBV24-1; j_gene: TRBJ1-4; d_gene: .
CDR3aa: CASSESLLHINQPQHF; v_gene: TRBV10-2; j_gene: TRBJ1-5; d_gene: .
CDR3aa: CASSPGIVYEQYF; v_gene: TRBV6-5; j_gene: TRBJ2-7; d_gene: .
CDR3aa: CASTKDRGGQPQHF; v_gene: TRBV6-2/TRBV6-3; j_gene: TRBJ1-5; d_gene: TRBD1
CDR3aa: CAIQTGLTNEQFF; v_gene: TRBV10-3; j_gene: TRBJ2-1; d_gene: .
CDR3aa: CASSVGGRLIDEQFF; v_gene: TRBV9; j_gene: TRBJ2-1; d_gene: .
CDR3aa: CASSQDRTAGNTIYF; v_gene: TRBV4-2; j_gene: TRBJ1-3; d_gene: .
CDR3aa: CASSQTPGRPTDTQYF; v_gene: TRBV3-1; j_gene: TRBJ2-3; d_gene: .
CDR3aa: CATSRDSYEQYF; v_gene: TRBV15; j_gene: TRBJ2-7; d_gene: .
CDR3aa: CASSSHRGLRLEQYF; v_gene: TRBV25-1; j_gene: TRBJ2-7; d_gene: TRBD1
CDR3aa: CSARDRGSYNSPLHF; v_gene: TRBV20-1; j_gene: TRBJ1-6; d_gene: .
CDR3aa: CASKGHSTGELFF; v_gene: TRBV12-3/TRBV12-4; j_gene: TRBJ2-2; d_gene: .
CDR3aa: CSAMLAGGETQYF; v_gene: TRBV20-1; j_gene: TRBJ2-5; d_gene: TRBD2
CDR3aa: CSARDTPINEQFF; v_gene: TRBV20-1; j_gene: TRBJ2-1; d_gene: .
CDR3aa: CASTSYNEQFF; v_gene: TRBV6-1; j_gene: TRBJ2-1; d_gene: .
CDR3aa: CASSLGWNTEAFF; v_gene: TRBV12-3/TRBV12-4; j_gene: TRBJ1-1; d_gene: .
CDR3aa: CASSFSLELGTEAFF; v_gene: TRBV7-2; j_gene: TRBJ1-1; d_gene: .
CDR3aa: CSASTSGRLRYEQYF; v_gene: TRBV20-1; j_gene: TRBJ2-7; d_gene: TRBD2
CDR3aa: CASSPTRLVSYEQYF; v_gene: TRBV4-2; j_gene: TRBJ2-7; d_gene: .
CDR3aa: CASRRAGTKNEKLFF; v_gene: TRBV12-3/TRBV12-4; j_gene: TRBJ1-4; d_gene: .
CDR3aa: CASSYSRSGANVLTF; v_gene: TRBV6-2/TRBV6-3; j_gene: TRBJ2-6; d_gene: .
CDR3aa: CASSLAGGEGYTF; v_gene: TRBV5-1; j_gene: TRBJ1-2; d_gene: .
CDR3aa: CASSLETGLVTDTQYF; v_gene: TRBV4-3; j_gene: TRBJ2-3; d_gene: .
CDR3aa: CASSPRSDTQYF; v_gene: TRBV7-9; j_gene: TRBJ2-3; d_gene: .
CDR3aa: CASSLGRDRARDTQYF; v_gene: TRBV7-9; j_gene: TRBJ2-3; d_gene: TRBD1
CDR3aa: CASSGDVANYGYTF; v_gene: TRBV2; j_gene: TRBJ1-2; d_gene: .
CDR3aa: CASSVDYGGVRETQYF; v_gene: TRBV9; j_gene: TRBJ2-5; d_gene: .
CDR3aa: CAWSLTTGAPYGYTF; v_gene: TRBV30; j_gene: TRBJ1-2; d_gene: TRBD1
CDR3aa: CASSLRVAGPSGANVLTF; v_gene: TRBV5-4; j_gene: TRBJ2-6; d_gene: TRBD2
CDR3aa: CASSSYNGWQFF; v_gene: TRBV7-3; j_gene: TRBJ2-1; d_gene: .
CDR3aa: CASSLGVTSGSPGRTDTQYF; v_gene: TRBV5-5; j_gene: TRBJ2-3; d_gene: TRBD2